The entry below describes one TCR beta chain. Its target is unknown. The data were obtained in a study of shared clonotypes between healthy human individuals. Broader study findings: Limited genetic and exposure-history diversity came from having few donors.

The CDR3 contains 17 residues. V lost 0 bases and J lost 3; bases outside the gene matches: 11. Germline loops: CDR1 SGHTA, CDR2 FQGNSA. Genomic DNA belonging to each subset was distributed in equal measure over several immunoSEQ plates. Replicate sorted-subset PCRs were loaded with around 0.2 ug DNA, about 31,000 T cell genomes. Here immunoSEQ multiplex PCR was the method, and the copy in TCRdb shows in-frame clones only, minus some. The profile shows about 190,000 clones, about 66% of them singletons. Donors, healthy HIV-negative adults, lacked recent acute infections or vaccinations. The sample comprised memory CD4+ T cells sorted from blood. Subset meaning: CD45RA-negative fraction. The TCR originated in a man aged 30 to 45 in good health. The chain employs TRBV7-2 and TRBJ2-7; 7 positions match TRBD2. CDR3 amino acids: CASSLAWSAGRHYEQYF. CDR3 coding DNA: TGTGCCAGCAGCTTAGCGTGGTCAGCGGGACGCCACTACGAGCAGTACTTC.